Below, one TCR beta chain is given with its context. Its antigen is unknown. Base qualities are missing; no much larger clone stands one base away. The immunoSEQ Assay, a bias-controlled multiplex PCR, was used to amplify TCRbeta CDR3 regions from genomic DNA. In the source study's methods: The number of nucleated cells in each sample was estimated by amplification of reference gene primers within the assay. To quantify the absolute abundance of each unique TCRbeta CDR3 rearrangement, sequence reads were collapsed and filtered. For each sample, productive Simpson clonality was calculated as the square root of Simpson's diversity index across productive rearrangements. TCRdb mirrors the immuneACCESS table, restricted to in-frame sequences. Some clones are absent from its copies; in checked studies, under half trace to an unresolved V gene, and the reason for the others is unknown. That table gives V, J and clone size, and the DNA gave D and trimming. The table for this sample lists 360,000 or so clones; approximately 89% of them were counted only once. 3% to 4% of the sample goes to the ten largest clones.

These data are taken from a study of blood T cell repertoires in COVID-19 (dated by TCRdb to about 2020). Looking at the study overall: Collaborator samples came from the United States, Italy and Spain and covered acute and convalescent phases of COVID-19. The prospective study material was composed of cDNA or gDNA derived from T cells, B-cell-depleted T cells, or PBMCs. Subjects who had been exposed to COVID-19, were actively infected with it, or had recovered from it provided the deeply sampled blood TCRbeta repertoires that made up the dataset. The repertoires were made available in a free public database intended to serve as a resource for research on the immune response to SARS-CoV-2. The samples were drawn from the first 160 participants of the ongoing ImmuneRACE study and from 1,254 subjects provided by 6 global collaborators. The sample metadata nearly always contained a de-identified subject ID, COVID-19 status, age in years and sex. Where HLA class I and class II types were available, the types were taken from metadata supplied by the sample provider, not from assay-based typing.

One collaborating source in Seattle enrolled patients while the patients were actively infected and followed the patients over time throughout the course of disease. The collaborating institutions used their own protocols to collect whole blood in K2EDTA tubes. Collaborator samples were shipped for TCRbeta analysis as frozen whole blood, isolated PBMCs, or DNA extracted from either sample type. A distance of 9 bases separates the germline ends of V and J, which lose 5 bases and 4 bases respectively. The CDR3 numbers 13 residues from cysteine through phenylalanine. The read is trimmed to its CDR3 DNA, 39 bases read in frame from base 1. Here is what the overall study found, with its caveats: The amount of clinical and demographic metadata varied by source and participant and was provided uncurated.

The origin of this receptor is a woman in her sixties with COVID-19, enrolled during active disease. The chain was built from TRBV12-3 or TRBV12-4 and TRBJ1-5; TRBD1 is possibly the D segment (6 matching bases). The sample consisted of peripheral blood. The CDR3 region reads CASSAQGNQPQHF. The sequenced DNA is TGTGCCAGCAGTGCACAGGGAAATCAGCCCCAGCATTTT.